One and the same sample provided the 13 T cell receptor beta chains below, sequenced in a study of regulatory T cells in long-lasting Graves disease. Both iRepertoire HTBI primers and Arm-PCR of CDR3 regions were used to build the TCR beta libraries. TCRdb called the multiplex PCR reads again in MiXCR, with one record for every CDR3 protein. The data hold about 420,000 distinct CDR3 sequences, with about 16% observed a single time. Time point specified: newly diagnosed GD, antithyroid drugs for less than 3 months. With RNA extracted from PBMCs as input, the TCR library was made. This sample also belongs to another study, concerning T cells in Graves' hyperthyroidism and ophthalmopathy.

Material: peripheral blood mononuclear cells (PBMCs), obtained at new diagnosis, from a patient treated with antithyroid drugs. The receptors were gathered from a woman between 18 and 30 years old with Graves disease.

The chain uses TRBV6-5 and TRBJ2-7; 9 bases fit TRBD1. The CDR3 loop spans 16 amino acids. Unmatched junction bases numbered 8, after V lost 0 bases and J lost 5 bases. Germline V gene lookup returns CDR1 MNHEY and CDR2 SVGAGI. The chain's CDR3 is CASSYSSGTGRDEQYF. The CDR3, as DNA: TGTGCCAGCAGTTACTCGAGTGGGACAGGGAGGGACGAGCAGTACTTC.

This clonotype was observed many times. The chain uses TRBV12-3 or TRBV12-4 and TRBJ2-3; TRBD1 is a possible D gene (5 bases). V shed 4 bases and J shed 3 bases, with 8 bases lying between them. The CDR3 length is 13 residues. The CDR3 here is CASSSSGTDTQYF. Written as DNA, the CDR3 is TGTGCCAGCAGTTCGTCAGGGACAGATACGCAGTATTTT.

There are a few counts of this clonotype. The chain has TRBV30 and TRBJ1-6, with 7 bases lining up with TRBD1. Germline V gene lookup returns CDR1 GTSNPN and CDR2 SVGIG (reference sequence). V dropped 1 base and J dropped 7; count of bases not matched to a gene: 10. This CDR3 comprises 16 residues. The CDR3 spells CAWSADRQGRNSPLHF. CDR3 sequence (DNA): TGTGCCTGGAGTGCAGATAGACAGGGCCGAAATTCACCCCTCCACTTT.

This clonotype turned up a few times. The chain has TRBV7-2 and TRBJ2-2; 11 bases are a match to TRBD2. Germline V lookup: CDR1 SGHTA, CDR2 FQGNSA. The length of the CDR3 is 18 residues. The V and J ends lost 5 bases and 5 bases, in that order; junction bases with no gene match: 13. As DNA, the CDR3 is TGTGCCAGCAGCAAAACAACTTCGGGACTAGCGGTTACCGGGGAGCTGTTTTTT. Its protein product is CASSKTTSGLAVTGELFF.

The chain has TRBV7-2 and TRBJ2-7, with D tentatively TRBD1 or TRBD2 (6 bases each). Germline V CDR1 and CDR2: SGHTA, FQGNSA. V was trimmed by 3 bases and J by 7 bases, leaving 16 bases between them. The CDR3 has 14 amino acids. CDR3: CASSLEKTGREQYF. CDR3 DNA: TGTGCCAGCAGCTTGGAGAAAACAGGGAGGGAGCAGTACTTC.

This clonotype appeared many times. J is TRBJ2-3 and V is TRBV20-1, with 7 bases aligning to TRBD2. Unmatched junction bases numbered 8, after V lost 3 bases and J lost 5 bases. The CDR3 has 14 amino acids. Germline V gene data show CDR1 as DFQATT and CDR2 as SNEGSKA (reference sequence). CDR3 region: CSARSWEGRDTQYF. The DNA of the CDR3 is TGCAGTGCTAGGTCCTGGGAGGGACGAGATACGCAGTATTTT.

Ten or more counts support this clonotype. The rearrangement links TRBV28 to TRBJ2-1; D may be TRBD1 (6 bases). The germline gives CDR1 MDHEN, CDR2 SYDVKM. Deletions cut 5 bases from V and 7 bases from J, with 21 bases between. The CDR3 loop spans 16 amino acids. The CDR3, as DNA: TGTGCCAGCAGTCCAATTCAGGGGAACTACCAAAATGAGCAGTTCTTC. Translated: CASSPIQGNYQNEQFF.

The table lists this clonotype with many counts. J is TRBJ2-3 and V is TRBV28; D possibly corresponds to TRBD2 (5 bases). V lost 6 bases to trimming and J lost 1 base, with 14 bases between them. Germline-derived CDR1 and CDR2 are MDHEN and SYDVKM. The CDR3 has 15 amino acids. The CDR3 loop is CASRLAEGGTDTQYF. The CDR3 DNA sequence: TGTGCCAGCAGATTAGCAGAGGGTGGCACAGATACGCAGTATTTT.

There are many counts of this clonotype. V usage is TRBV11-2 and J usage is TRBJ2-1, with 10 bases that match TRBD2. Germline CDR1 reads SGHAT; CDR2 reads FQNNGV. This CDR3 has 20 amino acids. The ends lost 5 bases at V and 2 bases at J; junction bases unmatched: 18. The CDR3 loop reads CASSRVLPGGTSETYNEQFF. The CDR3 nucleotides are TGTGCCAGCAGCCGCGTCCTACCGGGAGGGACTAGCGAGACCTACAATGAGCAGTTCTTC.

The chain carries TRBV4-1 and TRBJ1-4; D is undetermined. The CDR3 loop spans 15 amino acids. V lost 3 bases and J lost 2, with 10 bases in between. Germline assignment: CDR1 MGHRA and CDR2 YSYEKL. This CDR3 is CASSHGPATNEKLFF. For the CDR3, the DNA is TGCGCCAGCAGCCATGGTCCAGCCACTAATGAAAAACTGTTTTTT.

This clonotype was picked up many times. The chain recombines TRBV30 with TRBJ1-1; TRBD1 is a possible D gene (5 bases). The V gene lost 4 bases and the J gene lost 5 bases, with 20 bases spanning the gap. The V gene's germline CDR1 is GTSNPN and CDR2 SVGIG (reference sequence). The CDR3 is 15 amino acids. CDR3 loop: CAWTQRAARGTEAFF. The CDR3 DNA reads as TGTGCCTGGACCCAAAGGGCGGCACGGGGGACTGAAGCTTTCTTT.

There are many counts of this clonotype. This chain links TRBV20-1 with TRBJ2-7; 11 bases line up with TRBD1. Germline CDR1 is DFQATT and CDR2 is SNEGSKA (reference sequence). Unmatched junction bases numbered 2, after V lost 5 bases and J lost 5 bases. This CDR3 spans 12 amino acids. Here the CDR3 DNA reads TGCAGTGCTGAGGGACAGGGGGACGAGCAGTACTTC. Translation gives CSAEGQGDEQYF.

With respect to this clonotype: The likely explanation is a read error, given a far larger clone one base away. V is TRBV6-1 and J is TRBJ2-7; TRBD2 might be the D (7 bases). This CDR3 region has 14 residues. CDR1 and CDR2 from the germline V gene are MNHNS and SASEGT. V was clipped by 5 bases and J by 7 bases, with 18 bases between them. The CDR3 nucleotides are TGTGCCAGCAGTCACTATCCAGGGAGGGGGGAGCAGTACTTC. Translating gives CASSHYPGRGEQYF.